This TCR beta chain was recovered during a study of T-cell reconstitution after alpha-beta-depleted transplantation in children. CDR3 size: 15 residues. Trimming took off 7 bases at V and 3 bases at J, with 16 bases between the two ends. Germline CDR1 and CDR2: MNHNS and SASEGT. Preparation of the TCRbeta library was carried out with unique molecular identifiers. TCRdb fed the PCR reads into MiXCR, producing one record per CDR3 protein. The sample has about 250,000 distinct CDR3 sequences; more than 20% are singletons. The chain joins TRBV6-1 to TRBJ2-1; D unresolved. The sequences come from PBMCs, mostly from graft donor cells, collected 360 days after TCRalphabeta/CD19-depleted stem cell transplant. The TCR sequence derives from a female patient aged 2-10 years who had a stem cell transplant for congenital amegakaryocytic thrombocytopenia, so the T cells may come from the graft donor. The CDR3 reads CASMLRDKNYNEQFF. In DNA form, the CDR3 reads TGTGCCAGCATGCTCCGAGACAAAAACTACAATGAGCAGTTCTTC.